Listed here are 11 T cell receptor beta chains from one sample, sequenced in a study of blood T cell repertoires in COVID-19. Generated by immunoSEQ multiplex PCR, the TCRdb table keeps only in-frame clones and is missing some. This sample has about 70,000 clones, with approximately 86% found just once. Input material: peripheral blood. The source of these receptors is a human donor in a cohort sampled during active COVID-19.

The gene calls are TRBV6-1 and TRBJ2-2; 11 nucleotides agree with TRBD1. The germline V gene has CDR1 MNHNS and CDR2 SASEGT. The length of the CDR3 is 16 residues. V lost 5 bases to trimming and J lost 7 bases; unmatched junction nucleotides: 9. CDR3 region: CASSKGTGGSFGELFF. DNA for the CDR3: TGTGCCAGCAGTAAAGGGACAGGGGGGTCGTTCGGGGAGCTGTTTTTT.

The CDR3 loop reads CASSPTIQETQYF. The CDR3 bases are TGCGCCAGCAGCCCGACAATCCAAGAGACCCAGTACTTC. V gene TRBV5-1 combines with J gene TRBJ2-5; no definite D call. V was clipped by 4 bases and J by 1 base, with 8 bases between them. The CDR3 loop spans 13 amino acids. Per the germline V gene, CDR1 is SGHRS and CDR2 is YFSETQ.

The chain carries TRBV19 and TRBJ2-6; a weak D match, TRBD1 (6 bases). This CDR3 contains 16 residues. Germline lookup yields CDR1 LNHDA and CDR2 SQIVND (reference sequence). Trimming cost V 6 bases and J 4 bases, with 16 bases left between them. CDR3 sequence (DNA): TGTGCCAGTAGGAAACAGGGTCAGATGGGGGCCAACGTCCTGACTTTC. It encodes CASRKQGQMGANVLTF. Using reference TRBV19 and TRBJ2-6 for the parts outside the CDR3, the full variable domain is DGGITQSPKYLFRKEGQNVTLSCEQNLNHDAMYWYRQDPGQGLRLIYYSQIVNDFQKGDIAEGYSVSREKKESFPLTVTSAQKNPTAFYLCASRKQGQMGANVLTFGAGSRLTVL.

The V call is TRBV7-2, the J call TRBJ2-1; D is possibly TRBD2 (7 bases). Germline V gene data show CDR1 as SGHTA and CDR2 as FQGNSA. Trimming left V 1 base short and J 4 bases short, with 14 bases between. CDR3 length: 16 amino acids. CDR3 nucleotides: TGTGCCAGCAGCTTAGTTGCCAGGGGAGGGTACAATGAGCAGTTCTTC. Its translation: CASSLVARGGYNEQFF.

The CDR3 DNA sequence: TGTGCCAGCAGCTCCACAGGTGGGATTAAAAACATTCAGTACTTC. The encoded protein is CASSSTGGIKNIQYF. The rearrangement joins TRBV5-4 to TRBJ2-4, with D maybe TRBD1 (5 bases). This CDR3 comprises 15 residues. V was clipped by 3 bases and J by 4 bases, with 14 bases between them. CDR1 and CDR2 (germline): SGHNT, YYREEE (reference sequence).

This chain uses TRBV9 with TRBJ2-5; TRBD2 aligns across 11 bases. The CDR3 runs 17 residues. V lost 3 bases, J lost 4 bases, and 11 bases stayed unmatched. Germline V lookup: CDR1 SGDLS, CDR2 YYNGEE. The CDR3 coding sequence is TGTGCCAGCAGCGCGACTAGCGGGGTGATTCTGGGAGAGACCCAGTACTTC. This gives the protein CASSATSGVILGETQYF. The full variable domain, in which reference TRBV9 and TRBJ2-5 provide the parts outside the CDR3, is DSGVTQTPKHLITATGQRVTLRCSPRSGDLSVYWYQQSLDQGLQFLIQYYNGEERAKGNILERFSAQQFPDLHSELNLSSLELGDSALYFCASSATSGVILGETQYFGPGTRLLVL.

This chain connects TRBV2 to TRBJ1-4; D might be TRBD1 (6 bases). V lost 4 bases and J lost 14, with 20 bases in between. The CDR3 totals 14 residues. CDR1 SNHLY and CDR2 FYNNEI come from the germline V gene. CDR3 coding DNA: TGTGCCAGCAGTGCGCATAGGGAGGGGGAAGGGCTGTTTTTT. This encodes CASSAHREGEGLFF. The full variable domain, in which reference TRBV2 and TRBJ1-4 provide the parts outside the CDR3, is EPEVTQTPSHQVTQMGQEVILRCVPISNHLYFYWYRQILGQKVEFLVSFYNNEISEKSEIFDDQFSVERPDGSNFTLKIRSTKLEDSAMYFCASSAHREGEGLFFGSGTQLSVL.

The rearrangement uses TRBV15 and TRBJ2-7, with D perhaps TRBD2 (6 bases). The CDR3 spans 15 residues. From germline, CDR1 is LNHNV and CDR2 YYDKDF (reference sequence). V lost 6 bases to trimming and J lost 0 bases, with 15 bases between them. For the CDR3, the DNA is TGTGCCACCAGACAAGGCGGGGATAACTCCTACGAGCAGTACTTC. Its translation: CATRQGGDNSYEQYF.

This clone was picked up a small number of times. The rearrangement joins TRBV5-1 to TRBJ2-7; 8 positions agree with TRBD2. Germline V gene sequence: CDR1 SGHRS, CDR2 YFSETQ. The V segment lost 2 bases and the J segment 5 bases; nucleotides outside the gene matches: 9. The CDR3 is made up of 15 amino acids. CDR3 amino acids: CASSLTGTSSDEQYF. The CDR3 nucleotides read TGCGCCAGCAGCTTAACCGGGACTAGTAGTGACGAGCAGTACTTC.

The J gene is TRBJ1-2, the V gene TRBV7-6; D perhaps matches TRBD1 (5 bases). The CDR3 length is 17 residues. Germline-derived CDR1 and CDR2 are SGHVS and FNYEAQ. V was trimmed by 1 base and J by 4 bases, leaving 19 bases between them. In nucleotides, the CDR3 is TGTGCCAGCAGCTTAGATGCGCGGCAGGGTATAAGCTATGGCTACACCTTC. Amino acids: CASSLDARQGISYGYTF.

For this clone: The junction departs from germline at one end; a sequencing error may be responsible. The chain carries TRBV2 and TRBJ1-5; 7 bases map to TRBD1. This CDR3 is 15 amino acids long. Per the germline V gene, CDR1 is SNHLY and CDR2 is FYNNEI. DNA of the CDR3: TGTGCCAGCCGTGAAAGCGGACAGGAGAATCAGCCCCAGCATTTT. The encoded protein is CASRESGQENQPQHF.